The T cell receptor beta chain under discussion was sequenced for a study of T-cell memory formation after mild COVID-19. Study details: Most TCR clusters belonged to a single donor.

TCRdb ran MiXCR on the 5' RACE reads and lists one entry per CDR3 protein. Among about 560,000 distinct CDR3 sequences, approximately 15% were seen once, and the ten largest hold roughly 8.2%. Germline loops: CDR1 SGHTA, CDR2 FQGTGA. V gave up 5 bases and J gave up 8 bases, with 14 bases separating them. The CDR3 extends over 13 amino acids. The specimen sequenced was PBMCs or a T cell subset sorted from them (not recorded which). The rearrangement links TRBV7-3 to TRBJ2-3, with D possibly being TRBD2 (5 bases). This TCR was recovered from an adult woman who had mild COVID-19 (a few samples of this study predate the infection). Cell type and time point are not known. CDR3 DNA sequence: TGTGCCAGCAGCCCTAACCTAGCTTCTACGCAGTATTTT. Protein: CASSPNLASTQYF.